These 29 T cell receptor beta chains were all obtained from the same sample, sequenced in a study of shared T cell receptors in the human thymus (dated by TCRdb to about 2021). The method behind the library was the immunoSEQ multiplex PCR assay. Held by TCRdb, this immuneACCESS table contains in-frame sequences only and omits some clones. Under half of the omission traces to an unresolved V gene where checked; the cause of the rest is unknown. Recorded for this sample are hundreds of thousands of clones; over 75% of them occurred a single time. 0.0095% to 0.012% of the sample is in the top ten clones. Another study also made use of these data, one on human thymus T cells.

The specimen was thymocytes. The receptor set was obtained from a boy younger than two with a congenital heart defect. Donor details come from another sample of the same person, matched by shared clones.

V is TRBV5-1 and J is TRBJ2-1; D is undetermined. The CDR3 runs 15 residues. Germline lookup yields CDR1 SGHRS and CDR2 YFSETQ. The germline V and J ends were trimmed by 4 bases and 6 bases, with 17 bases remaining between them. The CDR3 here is CASSKQPLPSNEQFF. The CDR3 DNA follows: TGCGCCAGCAGCAAACAACCCCTCCCTTCCAATGAGCAGTTCTTC.

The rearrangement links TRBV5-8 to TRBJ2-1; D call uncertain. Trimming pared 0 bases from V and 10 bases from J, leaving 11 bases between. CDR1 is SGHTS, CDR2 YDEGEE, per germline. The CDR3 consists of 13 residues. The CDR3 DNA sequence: TGTGCCAGCAGCTTGGAGCCAGTCGGGGAGCAGTTCTTC. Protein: CASSLEPVGEQFF. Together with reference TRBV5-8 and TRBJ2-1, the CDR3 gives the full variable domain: EAGVTQSPTHLIKTRGQQATLRCSPISGHTSVYWYQQALGLGLQFLLWYDEGEERNRGNFPPRFSGRQFPNYSSELNVNALELEDSALYLCASSLEPVGEQFFGPGTRLTVL.

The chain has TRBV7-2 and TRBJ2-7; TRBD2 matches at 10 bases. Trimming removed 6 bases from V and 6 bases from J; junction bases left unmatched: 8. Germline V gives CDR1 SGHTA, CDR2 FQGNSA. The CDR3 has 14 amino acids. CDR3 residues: CASRSAGGLGEQYF. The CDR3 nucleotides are TGTGCCAGCAGGTCAGCGGGAGGGTTGGGCGAGCAGTACTTC.

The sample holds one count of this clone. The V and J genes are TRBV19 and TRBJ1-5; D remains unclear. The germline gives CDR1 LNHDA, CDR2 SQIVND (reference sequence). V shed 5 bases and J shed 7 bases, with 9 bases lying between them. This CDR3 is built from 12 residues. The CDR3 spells CASSPRQQPQHF. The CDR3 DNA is TGTGCCAGTAGTCCTCGTCAGCAGCCCCAGCATTTT.

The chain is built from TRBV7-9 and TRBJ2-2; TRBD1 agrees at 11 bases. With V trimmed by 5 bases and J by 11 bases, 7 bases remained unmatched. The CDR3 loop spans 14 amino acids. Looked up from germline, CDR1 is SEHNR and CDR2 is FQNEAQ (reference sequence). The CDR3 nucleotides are TGTGCCAGCAGCCCTCGGACAGGGGGCAAAGAGCTGTTTTTT. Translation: CASSPRTGGKELFF.

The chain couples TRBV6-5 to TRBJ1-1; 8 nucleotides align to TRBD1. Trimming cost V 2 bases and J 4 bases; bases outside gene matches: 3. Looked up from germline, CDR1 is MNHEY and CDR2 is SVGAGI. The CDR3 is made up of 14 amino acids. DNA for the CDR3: TGTGCCAGCAGTTACGGACAGGGTAGCACTGAAGCTTTCTTT. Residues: CASSYGQGSTEAFF.

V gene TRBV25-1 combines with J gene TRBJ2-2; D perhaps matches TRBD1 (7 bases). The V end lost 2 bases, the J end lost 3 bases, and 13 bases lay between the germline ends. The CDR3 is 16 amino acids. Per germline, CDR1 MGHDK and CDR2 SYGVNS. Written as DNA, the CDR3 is TGTGCCAGCAGTGAAGGGGCAGGGGGGCACACCGGGGAGCTGTTTTTT. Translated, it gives CASSEGAGGHTGELFF. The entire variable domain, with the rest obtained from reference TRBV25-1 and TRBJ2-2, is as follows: EADIYQTPRYLVIGTGKKITLECSQTMGHDKMYWYQQDPGMELHLIHYSYGVNSTEKGDLSSESTVSRIRTEHFPLTLESARPSHTSQYLCASSEGAGGHTGELFFGEGSRLTVL.

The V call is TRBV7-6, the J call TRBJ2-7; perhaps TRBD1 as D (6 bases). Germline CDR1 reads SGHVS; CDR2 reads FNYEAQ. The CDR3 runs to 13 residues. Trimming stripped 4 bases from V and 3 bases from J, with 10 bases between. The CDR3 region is CASSSGQSYEQYF. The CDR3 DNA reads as TGTGCCAGCAGCTCCGGACAGAGCTACGAGCAGTACTTC.

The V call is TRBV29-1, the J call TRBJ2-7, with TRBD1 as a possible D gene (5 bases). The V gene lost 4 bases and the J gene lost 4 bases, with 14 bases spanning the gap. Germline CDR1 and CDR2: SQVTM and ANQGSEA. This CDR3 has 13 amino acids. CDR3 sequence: CSVGGLLGYEQYF. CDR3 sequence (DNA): TGCAGCGTTGGGGGCCTGTTAGGGTACGAGCAGTACTTC.

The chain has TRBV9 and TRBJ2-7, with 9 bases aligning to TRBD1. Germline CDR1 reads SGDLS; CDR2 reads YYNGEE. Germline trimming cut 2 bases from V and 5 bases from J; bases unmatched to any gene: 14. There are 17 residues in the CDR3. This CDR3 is CASSVEGEGQGFNEQYF. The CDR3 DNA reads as TGTGCCAGCAGCGTCGAAGGGGAGGGACAGGGTTTCAACGAGCAGTACTTC. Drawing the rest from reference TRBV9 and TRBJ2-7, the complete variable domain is DSGVTQTPKHLITATGQRVTLRCSPRSGDLSVYWYQQSLDQGLQFLIQYYNGEERAKGNILERFSAQQFPDLHSELNLSSLELGDSALYFCASSVEGEGQGFNEQYFGPGTRLTVT.

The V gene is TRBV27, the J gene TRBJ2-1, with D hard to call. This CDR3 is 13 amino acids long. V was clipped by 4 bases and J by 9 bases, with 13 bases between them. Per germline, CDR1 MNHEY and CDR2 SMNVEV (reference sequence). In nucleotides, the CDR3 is TGTGCCAGCAGTTCTGGGTCGAGGAGTGAGCAGTTCTTC. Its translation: CASSSGSRSEQFF.

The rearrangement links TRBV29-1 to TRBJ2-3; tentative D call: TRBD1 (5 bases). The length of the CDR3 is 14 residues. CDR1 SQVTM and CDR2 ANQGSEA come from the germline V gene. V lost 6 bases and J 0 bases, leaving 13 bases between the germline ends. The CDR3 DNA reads TGCAGCGTCGGGCGGACAAGGAGCACAGATACGCAGTATTTT. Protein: CSVGRTRSTDTQYF.

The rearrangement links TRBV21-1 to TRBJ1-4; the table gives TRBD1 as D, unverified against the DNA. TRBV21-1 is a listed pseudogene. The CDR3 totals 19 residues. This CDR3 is CASSKKGGDREGRREKLFF. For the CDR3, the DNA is TGTGCCAGCAGCAAAAAAGGGGGGGACAGGGAAGGTCGGCGTGAAAAACTGTTTTTT.

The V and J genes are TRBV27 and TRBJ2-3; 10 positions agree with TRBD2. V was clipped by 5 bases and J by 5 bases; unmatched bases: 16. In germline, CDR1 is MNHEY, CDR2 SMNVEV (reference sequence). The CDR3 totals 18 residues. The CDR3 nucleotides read TGTGCCAGCAGTCCCCCTGGGGCTAGCGGGAGTATTATAGATACGCAGTATTTT. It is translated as CASSPPGASGSIIDTQYF.

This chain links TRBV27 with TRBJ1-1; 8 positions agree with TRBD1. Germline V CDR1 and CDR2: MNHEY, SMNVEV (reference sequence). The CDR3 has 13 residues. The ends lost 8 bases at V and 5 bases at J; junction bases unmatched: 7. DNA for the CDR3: TGTGCCAGCCAGGACAGGGAGGGGACTGAAGCTTTCTTT. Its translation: CASQDREGTEAFF.

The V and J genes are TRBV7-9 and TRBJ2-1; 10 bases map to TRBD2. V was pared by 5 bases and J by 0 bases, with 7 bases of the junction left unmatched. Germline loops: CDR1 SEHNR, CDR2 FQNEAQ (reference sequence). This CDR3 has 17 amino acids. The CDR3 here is CASSLGSSGGSYNEQFF. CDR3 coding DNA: TGTGCCAGCAGCCTCGGGTCTAGCGGGGGCTCCTACAATGAGCAGTTCTTC.

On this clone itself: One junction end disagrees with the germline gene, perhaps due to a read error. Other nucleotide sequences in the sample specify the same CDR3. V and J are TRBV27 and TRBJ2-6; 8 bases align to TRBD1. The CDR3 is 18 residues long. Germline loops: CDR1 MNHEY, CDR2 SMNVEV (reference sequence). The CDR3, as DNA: TGCGCCAGCAGTTTATATGACAGGGGCGGCTCTGGGGCCAACGTCCTGACTTTC. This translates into CASSLYDRGGSGANVLTF.

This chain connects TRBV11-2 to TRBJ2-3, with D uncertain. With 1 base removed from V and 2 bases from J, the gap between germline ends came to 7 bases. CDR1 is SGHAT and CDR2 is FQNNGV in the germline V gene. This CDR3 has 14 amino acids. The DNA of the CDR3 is TGTGCCAGCAGCTTAGGTCCAGACACAGATACGCAGTATTTT. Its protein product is CASSLGPDTDTQYF.

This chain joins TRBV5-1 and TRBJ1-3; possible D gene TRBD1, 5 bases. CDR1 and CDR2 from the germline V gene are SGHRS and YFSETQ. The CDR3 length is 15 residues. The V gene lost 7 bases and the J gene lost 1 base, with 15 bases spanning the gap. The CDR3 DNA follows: TGCGCCAGCTCCCGACAGCCGCTTTCTGGAAACACCATATATTTT. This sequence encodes CASSRQPLSGNTIYF.

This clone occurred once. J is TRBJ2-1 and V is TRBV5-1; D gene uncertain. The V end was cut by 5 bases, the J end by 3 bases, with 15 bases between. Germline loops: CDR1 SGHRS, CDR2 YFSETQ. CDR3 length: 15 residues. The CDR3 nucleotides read TGCGCCAGCAGTTTAAGTCTAGTCGGCTACAATGAGCAGTTCTTC. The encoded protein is CASSLSLVGYNEQFF.

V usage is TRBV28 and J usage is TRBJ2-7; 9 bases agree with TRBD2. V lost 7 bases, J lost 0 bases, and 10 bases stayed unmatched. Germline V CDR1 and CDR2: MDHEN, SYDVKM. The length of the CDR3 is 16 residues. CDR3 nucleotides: TGTGCCAGCACCCAAAGGGCGGGAGGGTTCTCCTACGAGCAGTACTTC. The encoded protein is CASTQRAGGFSYEQYF.

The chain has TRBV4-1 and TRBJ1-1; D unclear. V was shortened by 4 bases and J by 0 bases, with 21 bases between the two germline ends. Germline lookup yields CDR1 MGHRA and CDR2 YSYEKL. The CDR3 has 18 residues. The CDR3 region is CASSPVGVGFSMNTEAFF. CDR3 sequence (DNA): TGCGCCAGCAGCCCCGTCGGCGTGGGCTTTTCCATGAACACTGAAGCTTTCTTT.

CDR3 in amino acids: CASSRRGVAGVLVLGDTQYF. CDR3 coding DNA: TGTGCCAGCAGCCGAAGGGGGGTAGCGGGAGTATTAGTGTTGGGAGATACGCAGTATTTT. The genes are TRBV7-7 and TRBJ2-3; TRBD2 matches at 9 bases. V lost 5 bases, J lost 5 bases, and 23 bases stayed unmatched. The length of the CDR3 is 20 residues. CDR1 SSHAT and CDR2 FNYEAQ come from the germline V gene (reference sequence).

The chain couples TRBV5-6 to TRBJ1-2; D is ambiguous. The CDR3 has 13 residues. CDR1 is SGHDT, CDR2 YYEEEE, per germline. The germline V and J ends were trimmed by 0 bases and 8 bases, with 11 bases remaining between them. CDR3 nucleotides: TGTGCCAGCAGCTTGGTGCGGGGTGACGGCTACACCTTC. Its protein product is CASSLVRGDGYTF.

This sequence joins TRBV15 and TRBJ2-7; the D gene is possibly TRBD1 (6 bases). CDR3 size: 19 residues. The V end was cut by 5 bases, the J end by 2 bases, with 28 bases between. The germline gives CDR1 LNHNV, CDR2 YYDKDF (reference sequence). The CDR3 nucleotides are TGTGCCACCAGCGAGAGGGGGACCCTTTTTTTGCGCCCCCCCTACGAGCAGTACTTC. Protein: CATSERGTLFLRPPYEQYF.

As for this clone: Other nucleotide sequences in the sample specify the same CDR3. CDR3 sequence reads: CASRAGTSGTYEQYF. In DNA form, the CDR3 reads TGTGCCAGCAGAGCCGGGACTAGCGGAACATACGAGCAGTACTTC. V gene TRBV6-5 combines with J gene TRBJ2-7; 11 nucleotides agree with TRBD2. Germline values: CDR1 MNHEY, CDR2 SVGAGI. The J segment lost 4 bases and the V segment lost 6 bases, leaving 8 bases of the junction unmatched. The CDR3 has 15 amino acids.

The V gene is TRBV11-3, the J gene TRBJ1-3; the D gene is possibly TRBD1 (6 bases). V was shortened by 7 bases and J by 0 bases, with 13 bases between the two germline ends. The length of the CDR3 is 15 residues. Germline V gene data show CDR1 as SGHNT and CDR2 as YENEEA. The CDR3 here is CASTWTASSGNTIYF. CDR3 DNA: TGTGCCAGCACCTGGACAGCCAGCTCTGGAAACACCATATATTTT.

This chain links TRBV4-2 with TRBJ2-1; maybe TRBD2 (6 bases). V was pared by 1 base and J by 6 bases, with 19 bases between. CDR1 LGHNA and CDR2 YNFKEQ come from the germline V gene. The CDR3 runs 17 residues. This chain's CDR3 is CASSQGEGTGDGNEQFF. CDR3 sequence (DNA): TGTGCCAGCAGCCAAGGCGAGGGGACGGGAGACGGCAATGAGCAGTTCTTC.

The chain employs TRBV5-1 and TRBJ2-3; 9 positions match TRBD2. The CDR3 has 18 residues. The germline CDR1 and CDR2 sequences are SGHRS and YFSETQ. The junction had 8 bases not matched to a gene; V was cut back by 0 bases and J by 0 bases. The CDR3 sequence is CASSLELAGSPSTDTQYF. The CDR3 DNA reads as TGCGCCAGCAGCTTGGAGCTAGCGGGGTCCCCTAGCACAGATACGCAGTATTTT.